The subject of this entry is one T cell receptor (beta chain). Its antigen is undetermined. This sample stems from a study of OX40 agonist ivuxolimab in advanced cancers. Study overall: Partial responses were seen in three patients, one with hepatocellular carcinoma and two with cutaneous melanoma.

Study findings and constraints: Dosing at 0.1 to 3.0 mg/kg was accompanied by clonal expansion of CD4+ and CD8+ blood T cells by week 6.

Measured with immunoSEQ multiplex PCR; TCRdb has only the in-frame clones, and not every one. The data show roughly 54,000 clones, roughly 81% seen once. Germline trimming cut 6 bases from V and 8 bases from J; bases unmatched to any gene: 12. Germline V CDR1 and CDR2: LNHDA, SQIVND (reference sequence). The CDR3 is 14 amino acids. This sequence was found in an adult with an advanced solid tumor such as melanoma, head and neck, liver or kidney cancer. This chain connects TRBV19 to TRBJ1-2, with 7 nucleotides matching TRBD1. Sequenced material: CD4+ or CD8+ T cells sorted from blood, taken in a trial of the OX40 agonist ivuxolimab. CDR3 residues: CASSATGTYMGYTF. The CDR3 region has the DNA TGTGCCAGTAGCGCGACAGGGACTTATATGGGCTACACCTTC.